A selection of T cell receptor beta chains follows, all from one sample in a study of CD8+CD57+ T cells in acquired aplastic anemia. One entry per CDR3 protein, called by TCRdb with MiXCR from the reads. The repertoire has 160,000 or so distinct CDR3 sequences, 45% to 55% of them found once; the top ten carry roughly 2.8%. Source material: sorted CD4+, CD8+, or CD8+CD57+ T cells (not recorded which) from PBMCs. These receptors originate from a human donor with aplastic anemia. CDR3s include the opening cysteine and the closing phenylalanine or tryptophan. The D gene is left open where the match is weak. Clone size appears in some rows only: once, few, many, or a class for an expanded clone.

D gene	V gene	clone size	J gene	CDR3 protein	CDR3 DNA
NA	TRBV20-1	few	TRBJ1-2	CSANPLEAYGYTF	TGCAGTGCTAATCCCCTCGAGGCCTATGGCTACACCTTC
TRBD1	TRBV24-1	many	TRBJ2-3	CATSDMGQSTDTQYF	TGTGCCACCAGTGACATGGGACAGTCCACAGATACGCAGTATTTT
TRBD2	TRBV20-1	once	TRBJ2-7	CSARDYTSGTTSYEQYF	TGTAGTGCTAGAGATTATACTTCCGGGACTACCTCCTACGAGCAGTACTTC
TRBD1	TRBV7-9	NA	TRBJ2-5	CANSPGTGVGETQYF	TGTGCCAACAGCCCCGGGACAGGGGTTGGAGAGACCCAGTACTTC
TRBD1	TRBV20-1	NA	TRBJ1-3	CSAYRDRVANTIYF	TGCAGTGCTTACCGGGACAGGGTAGCAAACACCATATATTTT
NA	TRBV19	NA	TRBJ1-1	CASSGQTNTEAFF	TGTGCCAGTAGTGGCCAAACTAACACTGAAGCTTTCTTT
TRBD1	TRBV24-1	NA	TRBJ2-3	CATSDFWETGSTDTQYF	TGTGCCACCAGTGATTTTTGGGAGACAGGGAGCACAGATACGCAGTATTTT
NA	TRBV27	few	TRBJ1-5	CASSLSARSNQPQHF	TGTGCCAGCAGTTTATCCGCCAGGAGCAATCAGCCCCAGCATTTT
TRBD2	TRBV20-1	many	TRBJ2-2	CSARAWTSGRHTGELFF	TGCAGTGCTAGAGCCTGGACTAGCGGGAGGCACACCGGGGAGCTGTTTTTT
TRBD1	TRBV5-1	NA	TRBJ2-1	CASSGGTGARHTGEQFF	TGCGCCAGCAGCGGAGGGACAGGGGCGCGACACACCGGGGAGCAGTTCTTC
TRBD2	TRBV29-1	NA	TRBJ2-1	CSVDWRGLAGEQFF	TGCAGCGTTGATTGGAGGGGACTAGCGGGGGAGCAGTTCTTC
TRBD1	TRBV6-5	many	TRBJ1-2	CASSWTGGYGYTF	TGTGCCAGCAGTTGGACAGGGGGCTATGGCTACACCTTC
NA	TRBV20-1	once	TRBJ1-4	CSARADVGVGEKLFF	TGCAGTGCTAGGGCCGATGTGGGGGTAGGCGAAAAACTGTTTTTT
TRBD2	TRBV19	many	TRBJ2-7	CASRVRGAGGYEQYF	TGTGCCAGTAGGGTCCGAGGAGCGGGAGGGTACGAGCAGTACTTC
NA	TRBV29-1	many	TRBJ2-3	CSVDGTGNTDTQYF	TGCAGCGTTGATGGTACGGGGAACACAGATACGCAGTATTTT
TRBD1	TRBV12-3/TRBV12-4	many	TRBJ1-2	CASRGTGIIYGYTF	TGTGCCAGCAGGGGGACAGGGATAATCTATGGCTACACCTTC
NA	TRBV15	NA	TRBJ2-7	CATSQWGIGSYEQYF	TGTGCCACCAGCCAATGGGGAATCGGCTCCTACGAGCAGTACTTC
NA	TRBV5-1	many	TRBJ1-2	CASSFAGGNGYTF	TGCGCCAGCAGCTTTGCTGGTGGCAATGGCTACACCTTC
TRBD1	TRBV7-3	NA	TRBJ2-3	CASSSTTGTASTDTQYF	TGTGCCAGCAGCTCAACTACCGGGACAGCTAGCACAGATACGCAGTATTTT
TRBD1	TRBV5-4	many	TRBJ1-1	CASSFPGGNTEAFF	TGTGCCAGCAGCTTCCCAGGGGGAAACACTGAAGCTTTCTTT
TRBD2	TRBV6-1	many	TRBJ2-1	CASARTSGADNEQFF	TGTGCCAGCGCCAGGACTAGCGGGGCCGACAATGAGCAGTTCTTC
NA	TRBV2	NA	TRBJ2-3	CASSERKGGTDTQYF	TGTGCCAGCAGCGAACGCAAGGGGGGTACAGATACGCAGTATTTT
NA	TRBV15	many	TRBJ2-7	CATSREGSLYEQYF	TGTGCCACCAGCAGAGAAGGCTCCCTCTACGAGCAGTACTTC
NA	TRBV25-1	NA	TRBJ2-1	CASTQPLSDEQFF	TGTGCCAGCACCCAACCCCTCTCCGATGAGCAGTTCTTC
NA	TRBV2	few	TRBJ1-5	CASSENRINRPQHF	TGTGCCAGCAGTGAGAACCGTATCAATCGGCCCCAGCATTTT
TRBD1	TRBV7-2	few	TRBJ2-1	CASSLTGENNEQFF	TGTGCCAGCAGCTTAACAGGGGAAAACAATGAGCAGTTCTTC
TRBD1	TRBV20-1	once	TRBJ2-7	CSATGTGLGYEQYF	TGCAGTGCTACCGGGACAGGGCTGGGTTACGAGCAGTACTTC
TRBD2	TRBV7-6	many	TRBJ2-1	CASSLKGLAGAHRDEQFF	TGTGCCAGCAGCTTAAAGGGACTAGCGGGAGCGCATCGGGATGAGCAGTTCTTC
NA	TRBV20-1	many	TRBJ2-7	CSARDSSAGGYEQYF	TGCAGTGCTAGAGATAGCAGCGCAGGGGGGTACGAGCAGTACTTC
NA	TRBV9	many	TRBJ2-1	CASSLQGGEQFF	TGTGCCAGCAGCTTACAGGGAGGTGAGCAGTTCTTC
TRBD1	TRBV10-3	once	TRBJ1-2	CASSEDREVGYTF	TGTGCCAGCAGTGAGGACAGGGAAGTTGGCTACACCTTC
NA	TRBV20-1	NA	TRBJ1-1	CSARKQIENTEAFF	TGCAGTGCTAGGAAACAGATCGAGAACACTGAAGCTTTCTTT
NA	TRBV7-2	NA	TRBJ1-2	CASSDWDFYGYTF	TGTGCCAGCAGCGATTGGGACTTTTATGGCTACACCTTC
TRBD2	TRBV9	NA	TRBJ2-3	CASSVEERLAGGGTDTQYF	TGTGCCAGCAGCGTAGAGGAGCGACTAGCGGGAGGAGGCACAGATACGCAGTATTTT
NA	TRBV11-2	many	TRBJ2-7	CASSLDLRDEQYF	TGTGCCAGCAGCTTGGATCTAAGGGACGAGCAGTACTTC
NA	TRBV7-6	few	TRBJ2-6	CASSLGEEGSGANVLTF	TGTGCCAGCAGCTTGGGGGAGGAGGGCTCTGGGGCCAACGTCCTGACTTTC
NA	TRBV14	NA	TRBJ2-3	CASALGGGTDTQYF	TGTGCCAGCGCCTTGGGCGGGGGCACAGATACGCAGTATTTT
TRBD2	TRBV2	NA	TRBJ2-3	CASRSPGLADTDTQYF	TGTGCCAGCAGGTCCCCGGGACTAGCTGACACAGATACGCAGTATTTT
TRBD1	TRBV7-9	many	TRBJ2-2	CASSLGDSNTGELFF	TGTGCCAGCAGCTTAGGGGACAGTAACACCGGGGAGCTGTTTTTT
NA	TRBV20-1	once	TRBJ2-1	CSARAGVDNEQFF	TGCAGTGCTAGAGCGGGAGTGGACAATGAGCAGTTCTTC
NA	TRBV6-2/TRBV6-3	many	TRBJ2-7	CASRAYSFYEQYF	TGTGCCAGCAGAGCGTACTCCTTCTACGAGCAGTACTTC
NA	TRBV7-9	few	TRBJ1-1	CASSLRTGTEAFF	TGTGCCAGCAGCTTAAGAACAGGGACTGAAGCTTTCTTT
NA	TRBV12-3/TRBV12-4	NA	TRBJ1-2	CASSLQAVGYGYTF	TGTGCCAGCAGTTTACAAGCCGTGGGCTATGGCTACACCTTC
TRBD2	TRBV10-3	NA	TRBJ2-3	CAITSGAPDTQYF	TGTGCCATCACTAGCGGGGCTCCAGATACGCAGTATTTT
TRBD2	TRBV2	many	TRBJ2-3	CASSANHLREDTQYF	TGTGCCAGCAGTGCCAACCACCTGCGGGAGGATACGCAGTATTTT
NA	TRBV6-1	few	TRBJ2-1	CASSGTAGSYNEQFF	TGTGCCAGCAGCGGAACGGCAGGCTCCTACAATGAGCAGTTCTTC
NA	TRBV6-1	many	TRBJ2-3	CASTLAADTQYF	TGTGCCAGCACCTTAGCGGCGGATACGCAGTATTTT
NA	TRBV28	few	TRBJ1-1	CASSLLVGEAFF	TGTGCCAGCAGTTTATTGGTGGGGGAAGCTTTCTTT
TRBD2	TRBV19	many	TRBJ2-1	CASSNPFSGSSYNEQFF	TGTGCCAGTAGTAACCCTTTTAGCGGGAGCTCCTACAATGAGCAGTTCTTC
NA	TRBV24-1	NA	TRBJ2-5	CATSEGWQETQYF	TGTGCCACCAGTGAGGGGTGGCAAGAGACCCAGTACTTC
NA	TRBV15	NA	TRBJ1-2	CATSRDLTGWPHGYTF	TGTGCCACCAGCAGAGATCTAACAGGGTGGCCTCATGGCTACACCTTC
NA	TRBV29-1	few	TRBJ1-2	CSIGFGPNGYTF	TGCAGCATTGGGTTTGGCCCGAATGGCTACACCTTC
NA	TRBV14	many	TRBJ2-7	CASSQVPQTQHF	TGTGCCAGCAGCCAAGTTCCCCAGACGCAGCACTTC